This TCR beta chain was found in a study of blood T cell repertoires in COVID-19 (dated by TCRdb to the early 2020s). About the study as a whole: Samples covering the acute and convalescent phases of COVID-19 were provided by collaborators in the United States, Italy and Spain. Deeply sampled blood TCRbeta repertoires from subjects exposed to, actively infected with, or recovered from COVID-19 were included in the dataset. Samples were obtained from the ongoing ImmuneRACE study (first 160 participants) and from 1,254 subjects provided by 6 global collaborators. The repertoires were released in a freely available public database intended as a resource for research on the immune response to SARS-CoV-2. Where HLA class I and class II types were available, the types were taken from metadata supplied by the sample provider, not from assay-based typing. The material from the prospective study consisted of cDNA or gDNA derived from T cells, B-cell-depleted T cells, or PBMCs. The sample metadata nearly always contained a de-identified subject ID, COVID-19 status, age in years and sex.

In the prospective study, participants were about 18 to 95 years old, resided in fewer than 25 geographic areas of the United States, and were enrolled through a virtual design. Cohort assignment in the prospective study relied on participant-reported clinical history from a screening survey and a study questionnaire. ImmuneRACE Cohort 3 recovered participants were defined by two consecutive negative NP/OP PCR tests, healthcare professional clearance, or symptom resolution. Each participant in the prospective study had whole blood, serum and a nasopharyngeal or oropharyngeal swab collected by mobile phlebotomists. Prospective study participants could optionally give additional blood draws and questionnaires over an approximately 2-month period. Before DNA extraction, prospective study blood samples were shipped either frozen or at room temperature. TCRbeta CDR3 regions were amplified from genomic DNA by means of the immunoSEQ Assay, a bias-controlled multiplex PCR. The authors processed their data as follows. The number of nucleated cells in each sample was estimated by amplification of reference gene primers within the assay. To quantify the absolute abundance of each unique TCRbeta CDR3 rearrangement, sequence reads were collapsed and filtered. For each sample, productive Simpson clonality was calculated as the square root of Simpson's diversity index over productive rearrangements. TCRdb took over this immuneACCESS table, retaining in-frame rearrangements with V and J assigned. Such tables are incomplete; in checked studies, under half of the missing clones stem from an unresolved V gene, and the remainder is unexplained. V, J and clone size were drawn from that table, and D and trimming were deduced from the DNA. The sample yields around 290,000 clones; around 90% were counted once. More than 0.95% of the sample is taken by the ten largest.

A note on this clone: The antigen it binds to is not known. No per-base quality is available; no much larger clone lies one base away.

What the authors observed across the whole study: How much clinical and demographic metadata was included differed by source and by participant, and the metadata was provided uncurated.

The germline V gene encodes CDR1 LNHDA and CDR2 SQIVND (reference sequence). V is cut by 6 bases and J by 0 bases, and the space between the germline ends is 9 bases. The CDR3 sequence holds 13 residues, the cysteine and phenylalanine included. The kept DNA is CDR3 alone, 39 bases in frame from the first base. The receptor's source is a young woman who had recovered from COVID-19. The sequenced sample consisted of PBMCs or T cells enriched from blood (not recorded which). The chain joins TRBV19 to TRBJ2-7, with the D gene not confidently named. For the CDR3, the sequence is CASSKQSSYEQYF. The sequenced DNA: TGTGCCAGTAGCAAACAGAGCTCCTACGAGCAGTACTTC.